This TCR beta chain comes out of a study of cytomegalovirus exposure and HLA in healthy donors. The CDR3 runs 18 residues. J lost 1 base, V lost 0 bases, and 9 bases had no gene match. CDR1 is SGHRS and CDR2 is YFSETQ in the germline V gene. A word on this clone: Its antigen is unidentified.

General study findings and limits: TCR beta sequences reportedly predicted the HLA-A and HLA-B alleles of most subjects accurately.

The PCR had 60 Vbeta and 13 Jbeta primers. Sequenced by immunoSEQ multiplex PCR; TCRdb stores in-frame clones only, minus some. The sample consists of about 120,000 clones, 60% to 85% of them appearing once. Participants comprised healthy donors of bone marrow. The V gene is TRBV5-1, the J gene TRBJ2-7, with TRBD1 identical over 11 bases. The specimen was PBMCs. The origin of this receptor is a female donor in good health and CMV-seronegative. DNA of the CDR3: TGCGCCAGCAGCTTGGAGTGGACAGGGGGCGCCGGGTCCTACGAGCAGTACTTC. It translates to CASSLEWTGGAGSYEQYF. Variable domain in full (rest from reference TRBV5-1 and TRBJ2-7): KAGVTQTPRYLIKTRGQQVTLSCSPISGHRSVSWYQQTPGQGLQFLFEYFSETQRNKGNFPGRFSGRQFSNSRSEMNVSTLELGDSALYLCASSLEWTGGAGSYEQYFGPGTRLTVT.